The T cell receptor (beta chain) described here comes from a study of blood T cell repertoires in COVID-19. V lost 0 bases and J 7 bases, leaving 13 bases between the germline ends. CDR1 and CDR2 (germline): LNHNV, YYDKDF (reference sequence). The CDR3 is 15 amino acids. Clinical history reported by participants formed the basis on which cohorts were assigned. TCRdb's copy holds only in-frame clones and misses some; the assay was immunoSEQ multiplex PCR. The sample shows roughly 150,000 clones, 65% to 85% of them seen only once. The J gene is TRBJ1-5, the V gene TRBV15, with D tentatively TRBD1 (6 bases). Sequenced material: PBMCs or T cells enriched from blood (not recorded which). The sequence was obtained from a man in his forties who had recovered from COVID-19. CDR3: CATSRDMGAGQPQHF. The CDR3 DNA follows: TGTGCCACCAGCAGAGATATGGGGGCAGGGCAGCCCCAGCATTTT.